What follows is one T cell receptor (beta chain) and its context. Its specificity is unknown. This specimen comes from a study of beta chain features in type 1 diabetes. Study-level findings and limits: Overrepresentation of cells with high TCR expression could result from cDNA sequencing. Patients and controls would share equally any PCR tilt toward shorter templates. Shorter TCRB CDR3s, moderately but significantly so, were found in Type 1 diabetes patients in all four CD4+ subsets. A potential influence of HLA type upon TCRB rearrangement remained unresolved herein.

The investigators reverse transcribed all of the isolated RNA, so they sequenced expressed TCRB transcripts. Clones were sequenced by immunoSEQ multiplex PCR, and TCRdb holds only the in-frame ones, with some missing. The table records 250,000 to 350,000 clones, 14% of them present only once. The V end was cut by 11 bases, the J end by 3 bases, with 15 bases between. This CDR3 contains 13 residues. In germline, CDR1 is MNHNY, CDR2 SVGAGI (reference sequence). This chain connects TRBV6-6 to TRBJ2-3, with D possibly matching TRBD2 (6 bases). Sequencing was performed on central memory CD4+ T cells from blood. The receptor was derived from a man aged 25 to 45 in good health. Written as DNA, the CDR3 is TGTGCCGGCGGGATTGAGGGTACAGATACGCAGTATTTT. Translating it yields CAGGIEGTDTQYF.